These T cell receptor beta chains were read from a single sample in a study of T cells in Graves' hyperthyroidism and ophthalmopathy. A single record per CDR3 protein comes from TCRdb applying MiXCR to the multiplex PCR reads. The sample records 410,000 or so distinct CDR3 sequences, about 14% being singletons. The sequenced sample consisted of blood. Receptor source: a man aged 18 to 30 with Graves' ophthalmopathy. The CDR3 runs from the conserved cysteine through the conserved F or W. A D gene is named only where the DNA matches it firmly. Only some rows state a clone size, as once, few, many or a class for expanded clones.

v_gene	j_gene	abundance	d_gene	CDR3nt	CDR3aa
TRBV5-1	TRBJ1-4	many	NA	TGCGCCAGCAGCTCCGGGACAAAAGGTGAAAAACTGTTTTTT	CASSSGTKGEKLFF
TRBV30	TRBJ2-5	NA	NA	TGTGCCTGGGGAGCGGGACAGAACCAAGAGACCCAGTACTTC	CAWGAGQNQETQYF
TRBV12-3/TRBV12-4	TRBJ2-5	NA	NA	TGTGCCAGCAGTTTGCACAGCCAAGAGACCCAGTACTTC	CASSLHSQETQYF
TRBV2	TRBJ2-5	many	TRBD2	TGTGCCAGCAGTCACAACTTACTAGCGGGGGTAGAGACCCAGTACTTC	CASSHNLLAGVETQYF
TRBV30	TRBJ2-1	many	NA	TGTGCCTGGAGTCGAGTGGGCCATGAGCAGTTCTTC	CAWSRVGHEQFF
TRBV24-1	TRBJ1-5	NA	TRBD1	TGTGCCACCTCAAGTGGCCGGGACAGGGGACAGCCCCAGCATTTT	CATSSGRDRGQPQHF
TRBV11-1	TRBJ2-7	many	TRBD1	TGTGCCAGCAGCCCTCCGGGACAGGCTTCCTACGAGCAGTACTTC	CASSPPGQASYEQYF
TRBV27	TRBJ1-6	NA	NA	TGTGCCACCAAGATATTGAGAAATTCACCCCTCCACTTT	CATKILRNSPLHF
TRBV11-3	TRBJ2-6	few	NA	TGTGCCAGCAGCAACTCCATCGGGGGGCCTGGGGCCAACGTCCTGACTTTC	CASSNSIGGPGANVLTF
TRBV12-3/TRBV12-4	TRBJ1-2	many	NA	TGTGCCAGCAGGGCGAGGGGGAACTATGGCTACACCTTC	CASRARGNYGYTF
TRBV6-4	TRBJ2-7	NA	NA	TGTGCCAGCAGTGACTTCTTCGGATCTAGCTACGAGCAGTACTTC	CASSDFFGSSYEQYF
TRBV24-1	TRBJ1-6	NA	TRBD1	TGTGCCACCAGTGACGGGACAGTCGAGTCCCTCCACTTT	CATSDGTVESLHF
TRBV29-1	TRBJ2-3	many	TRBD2	TGCAGCGTCCCAAGCGGGGGGGCAATAGATACGCAGTATTTT	CSVPSGGAIDTQYF
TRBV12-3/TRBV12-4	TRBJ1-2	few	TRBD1	TGTGCCAGCAGTTTACGGGGACAGGTCGGCTACACCTTC	CASSLRGQVGYTF
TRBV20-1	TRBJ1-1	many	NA	TGCAGTGCTAGCCGGGGAGCGGACTCGGGTGAAGCTTTCTTT	CSASRGADSGEAFF
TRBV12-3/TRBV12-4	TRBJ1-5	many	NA	TGTGCCAGCAGTTTCTACGGACTCAATCAGCCCCAGCATTTT	CASSFYGLNQPQHF
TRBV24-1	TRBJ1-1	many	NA	TGTGCCACCTCGGACCTGAACACTGAAGCTTTCTTT	CATSDLNTEAFF
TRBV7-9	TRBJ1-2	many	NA	TGTGCCAGCAGCTTAGCGGACAAGAACTATGGCTACACCTTC	CASSLADKNYGYTF
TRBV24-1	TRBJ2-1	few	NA	TGTGCCACCAGTGGTATGCCCGTGAACAATGAGCAGTTCTTC	CATSGMPVNNEQFF
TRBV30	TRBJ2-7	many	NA	TGTGCCTGGAGTCCCCAATACGAGCAGTACTTC	CAWSPQYEQYF
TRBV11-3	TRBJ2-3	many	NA	TGTGCCAGCAGCTTAAAGGGAAGAAATACGCAGTATTTT	CASSLKGRNTQYF
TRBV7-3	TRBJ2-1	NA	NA	TGTGCCAGCAGCTTAACTGTGGACTCTGAGCAGTTCTTC	CASSLTVDSEQFF
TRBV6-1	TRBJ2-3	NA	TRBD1	TGTGCCAGCAGTTGGGACAGGGCGGCAGATACGCAGTATTTT	CASSWDRAADTQYF
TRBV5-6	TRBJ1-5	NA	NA	TGTGCCTGCCAGGCAGGCGGCAATCAGCCCCAGCATTTT	CACQAGGNQPQHF
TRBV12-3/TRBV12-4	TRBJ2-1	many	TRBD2	TGTGCCAGCAGTTCGCCGCTACTAGCGGGGGAACGCTACAATGAGCAGTTCTTC	CASSSPLLAGERYNEQFF
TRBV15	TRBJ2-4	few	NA	TGTGCCACCAGCAGAGAGAGAGGGTCGCTAGCCAAAAACATTCAGTACTTC	CATSRERGSLAKNIQYF
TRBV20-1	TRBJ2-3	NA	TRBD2	TGCAGTGCTAGGGTTTCGGGGGGGGCGTACGATACGCAGTATTTT	CSARVSGGAYDTQYF
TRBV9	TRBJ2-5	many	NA	TGTGCCAGCAGCCCTTACATCTCGGGCTTGTACCAAGAGACCCAGTACTTC	CASSPYISGLYQETQYF
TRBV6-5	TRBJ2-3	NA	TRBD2	TGTGCCAGCAGTTACTGGAGCGGGGGTACAGATACGCAGTATTTT	CASSYWSGGTDTQYF
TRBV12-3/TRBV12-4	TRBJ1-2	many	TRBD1	TGTGCCAGCAGTGAGGGACAGGGGGCTTATGGCTACACCTTC	CASSEGQGAYGYTF
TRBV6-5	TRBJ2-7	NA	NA	TGTGCCAGCAGTTATAATTATGAGGCGACAGGCCCATCCTACGAGCAGTACTTC	CASSYNYEATGPSYEQYF
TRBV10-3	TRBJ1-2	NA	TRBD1	TGTGCCACAGGGGGAGGAGGCTACACCTTC	CATGGGGYTF
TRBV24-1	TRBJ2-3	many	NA	TGTGCCACCAGTGGCGGGCTGGGGTACACAGATACGCAGTATTTT	CATSGGLGYTDTQYF
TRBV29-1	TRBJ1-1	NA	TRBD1	TGCAGCGTGGGAGACAGGGGTGTCACTGAAGCTTTCTTT	CSVGDRGVTEAFF
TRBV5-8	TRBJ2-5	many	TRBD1	TGTGCCAGCAGCTTTACCCGGGACAGAGAAGAGACCCAGTACTTC	CASSFTRDREETQYF
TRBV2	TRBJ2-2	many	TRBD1	TGTGCCAGCAGTGATATGGGACAGGGGGCTGGCGGGGAGCTGTTTTTT	CASSDMGQGAGGELFF
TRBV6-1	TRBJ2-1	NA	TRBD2	TGTGCCAGCAGTCCCCTCCTTGTTCTAGCGGGAGGGGGGAATGAGCAGTTCTTC	CASSPLLVLAGGGNEQFF
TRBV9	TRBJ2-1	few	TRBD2	TGTGCCAGCAGCGCTAGCGGGAACTCCTACAATGAGCAGTTCTTC	CASSASGNSYNEQFF
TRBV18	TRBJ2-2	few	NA	TGTGCCAGCTCGCGTGGAGGGATCGGGGAGCTGTTTTTT	CASSRGGIGELFF
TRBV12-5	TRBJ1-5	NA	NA	TGTGCTAGTGCCATCCCTAGGGGTAACTATAATCGGCCCCAGCATTTT	CASAIPRGNYNRPQHF
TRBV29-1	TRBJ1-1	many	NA	TGCAGCACCTCCCAGGACGGGAACACTGAAGCTTTCTTT	CSTSQDGNTEAFF
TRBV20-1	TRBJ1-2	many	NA	TGCAGTGCTAGATCTCAGGGGAGCTATGGCTACACCTTC	CSARSQGSYGYTF
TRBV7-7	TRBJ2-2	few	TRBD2	TGTGCTAGCAGCTTAGCCCCTAGCGGGAGGACCGGGGAGCTGTTTTTT	CASSLAPSGRTGELFF
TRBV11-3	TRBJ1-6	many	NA	TGTGCCAGCAGCTTAGACGGCAGCTATAATTCACCCCTCCACTTT	CASSLDGSYNSPLHF
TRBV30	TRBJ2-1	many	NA	TGTGCCTGGAGTTCCAAGGGAGAGCAGTTCTTC	CAWSSKGEQFF
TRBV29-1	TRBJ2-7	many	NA	TGCAGCGTTGAAGTATCGGAGCAGAGGAACGAGCAGTACTTC	CSVEVSEQRNEQYF
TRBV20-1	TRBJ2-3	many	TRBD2	TGCAGTGCTCAGCCACCGGGACTAGCGGGCACAGATACGCAGTATTTT	CSAQPPGLAGTDTQYF
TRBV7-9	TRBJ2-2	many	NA	TGTGCCAGCAGCTTTAGGAACCAGATGAACACCGGGGAGCTGTTTTTT	CASSFRNQMNTGELFF
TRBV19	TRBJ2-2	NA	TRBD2	TGTGCCAGTAGTATCTATCTAGCGGGACCCACCGGGGAGCTGTTTTTT	CASSIYLAGPTGELFF
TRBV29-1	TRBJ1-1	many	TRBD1	TGCAGCGCCGTCCAGGGGGACATGTATATGAACACTGAAGCTTTCTTT	CSAVQGDMYMNTEAFF
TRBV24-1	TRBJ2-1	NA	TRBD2	TGTGCCACCAGTGAAGTGGGGAGGGTCGAGATCAATGAGCAGTTCTTC	CATSEVGRVEINEQFF
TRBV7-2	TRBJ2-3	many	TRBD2	TGTGCCAGCAGCTTATGGGCGGGGGGCCAGGGGAATACGCAGTATTTT	CASSLWAGGQGNTQYF
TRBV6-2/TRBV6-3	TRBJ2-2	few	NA	TGTGCCAGCAGTTCAGTCTACACCGGGGAGCTGTTTTTT	CASSSVYTGELFF
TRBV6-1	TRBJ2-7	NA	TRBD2	TGTGCCAGCAGTGAAAGCGGGGTAACCTACGAGCAGTACTTC	CASSESGVTYEQYF
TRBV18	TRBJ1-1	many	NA	TGTGCCAGCTCACAAACGTTAAACACTGAAGCTTTCTTT	CASSQTLNTEAFF
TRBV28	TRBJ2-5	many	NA	TGTGCCAGCAGTTTGGGGTGGAGGGAGACCCAGTACTTC	CASSLGWRETQYF